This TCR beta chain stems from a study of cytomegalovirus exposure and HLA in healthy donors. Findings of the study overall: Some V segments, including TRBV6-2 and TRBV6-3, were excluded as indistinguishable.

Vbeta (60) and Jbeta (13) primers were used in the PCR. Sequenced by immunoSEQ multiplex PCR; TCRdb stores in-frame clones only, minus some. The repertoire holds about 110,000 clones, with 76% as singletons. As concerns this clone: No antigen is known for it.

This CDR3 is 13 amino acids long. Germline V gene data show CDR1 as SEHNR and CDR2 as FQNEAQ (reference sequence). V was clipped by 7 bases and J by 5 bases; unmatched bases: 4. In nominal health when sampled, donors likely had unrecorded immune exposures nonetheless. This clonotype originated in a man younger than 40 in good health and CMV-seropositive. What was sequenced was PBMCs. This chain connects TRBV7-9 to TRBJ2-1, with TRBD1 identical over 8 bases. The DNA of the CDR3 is TGTGCCAGCACCAGGGACAGGCACAATGAGCAGTTCTTC. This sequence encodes CASTRDRHNEQFF.